The 18 T cell receptor beta chains reported below all come from one sample, sequenced in a study of blood T cell repertoires in COVID-19. Sequencing was performed with immunoSEQ multiplex PCR; in TCRdb, only in-frame clones are kept and a portion is missing. The repertoire holds 300,000 to 400,000 clones, roughly 88% seen once, with around 1.6% in the top ten. Sequenced: peripheral blood. The source is a woman aged 25-40 years with COVID-19, enrolled during active disease.

V is TRBV7-9 and J is TRBJ1-4; 7 bases are shared with TRBD1. Per the germline V gene, CDR1 is SEHNR and CDR2 is FQNEAQ (reference sequence). With 4 bases clipped from V and 2 bases from J, the junction kept 4 bases outside the gene matches. This CDR3 is 15 amino acids long. The CDR3 is CASSSRGQTNEKLFF. In nucleotides, the CDR3 is TGTGCCAGCAGCTCTCGGGGACAGACTAATGAAAAACTGTTTTTT.

The rearrangement links TRBV4-3 to TRBJ2-7, with 8 bases that match TRBD2. Germline V gives CDR1 LGHNA, CDR2 YSLEER. With 4 bases clipped from V and 7 bases from J, the junction kept 12 bases outside the gene matches. The CDR3 is 15 residues long. CDR3 sequence (DNA): TGCGCCAGCAGCCCGCCCGACAGCGGGGGTGGGGAGCAGTACTTC. Translating it yields CASSPPDSGGGEQYF.

The V call is TRBV10-2, the J call TRBJ1-5; 7 bases align to TRBD1. Trimming removed 0 bases from V and 5 bases from J; junction bases left unmatched: 4. CDR3 length equals 15 residues. Germline values: CDR1 WSHSY, CDR2 SAAADI. Written as DNA, the CDR3 is TGCGCCAGCAGTGAGTCCGGGACAGTTTATCAGCCCCAGCATTTT. Protein: CASSESGTVYQPQHF.

The chain has TRBV7-2 and TRBJ2-1; TRBD2 is a possible D gene (6 bases). V lost 8 bases and J lost 6, with 32 bases in between. Looked up from germline, CDR1 is SGHTA and CDR2 is FQGNSA. CDR3 length: 19 amino acids. The CDR3 sequence: CASGVLTEGGRWNSNEQFF. The CDR3 region has the DNA TGTGCCAGCGGCGTTCTGACAGAGGGAGGTCGGTGGAACAGCAATGAGCAGTTCTTC.

The chain is built from TRBV14 and TRBJ2-7; D might be TRBD1 (5 bases). The CDR3 extends over 17 amino acids. With 1 base removed from V and 2 bases from J, the gap between germline ends came to 18 bases. The germline V gene has CDR1 SGHDN and CDR2 FVKESK. CDR3 residues: CASSQGVGRVDAYEQYF. The CDR3, as DNA: TGTGCCAGCAGCCAAGGGGTCGGCAGGGTAGACGCCTACGAGCAGTACTTC.

The chain is built from TRBV24-1 and TRBJ2-1; D not resolved. The CDR3 has 15 amino acids. CDR1 is KGHDR and CDR2 is SFDVKD in the germline V gene. Deletions cut 4 bases from V and 2 bases from J, with 11 bases between. In DNA, the CDR3 is TGTGCCACCAGTGACCGAGAACCTACCTACAATGAGCAGTTCTTC. Translation gives CATSDREPTYNEQFF.

The chain is built from TRBV6-2 or TRBV6-3 and TRBJ1-6, with 7 bases aligning to TRBD1. The V gene end was trimmed by 6 bases and the J gene end by 8 bases; junction bases not matched to a gene: 13. CDR1 is MNHEY and CDR2 is SVGEGT in the germline V gene. This CDR3 spans 16 amino acids. This chain's CDR3 is CASSRLLITGDSPLHF. In nucleotides, the CDR3 is TGTGCCAGCAGCCGACTCCTAATTACAGGGGATTCACCCCTCCACTTT.

The genes are TRBV7-8 and TRBJ2-1; D is unclear. Germline values: CDR1 SGHVS, CDR2 FQNEAQ. V shed 1 base and J shed 4 bases, with 11 bases lying between them. The CDR3 is 15 residues long. The CDR3 loop reads CASSLEAANYNEQFF. The CDR3 DNA is TGTGCCAGCAGCTTAGAGGCGGCAAATTACAATGAGCAGTTCTTC.

This clone occurred once. The chain employs TRBV6-5 and TRBJ1-6, with TRBD1 matching over 9 bases. Germline values: CDR1 MNHEY, CDR2 SVGAGI. The length of the CDR3 is 15 residues. V lost 4 bases and J lost 9; bases outside the gene matches: 7. The CDR3 is CASSSGQGRGSPLHF. In DNA form, the CDR3 reads TGTGCCAGCAGTTCGGGACAGGGACGTGGTTCACCCCTCCACTTT.

The chain links TRBV20-1 to TRBJ2-7, with D perhaps matching TRBD2 (6 bases). The germline V gene has CDR1 DFQATT and CDR2 SNEGSKA (reference sequence). The V and J ends lost 3 bases and 3 bases respectively, with 6 bases between them. This CDR3 has 11 residues. The CDR3 bases are TGCAGTGCTAGCGGGGGCTACGAGCAGTACGTC. Translated, it gives CSASGGYEQYV.

The chain joins TRBV4-3 to TRBJ2-5; tentatively, D is TRBD2 (5 bases). Trimming stripped 0 bases from V and 9 bases from J, with 14 bases between. The CDR3 totals 14 residues. Germline CDR1 is LGHNA and CDR2 is YSLEER. The CDR3 region is CASSQDVVTGAQYF. CDR3 in DNA: TGCGCCAGCAGCCAAGATGTGGTCACCGGGGCCCAGTACTTC.

This clone has a single count. The chain has TRBV7-2 and TRBJ2-7, with a weak D call TRBD1 (5 bases). CDR3 length: 16 residues. Germline V CDR1 and CDR2: SGHTA, FQGNSA. Trimming took off 4 bases at V and 2 bases at J, with 18 bases between the two ends. CDR3 loop: CASSSQGVKNTYEQYF. CDR3 sequence (DNA): TGTGCCAGCAGCTCCCAGGGTGTTAAAAACACCTACGAGCAGTACTTC.

This clone was detected once. This sequence joins TRBV5-4 and TRBJ1-1, with 7 positions matching TRBD1. Germline CDR1 is SGHNT and CDR2 is YYREEE (reference sequence). The CDR3 covers 15 residues. Trimming removed 1 base from V and 3 bases from J; junction bases left unmatched: 6. The CDR3 sequence is CASSLKGGAYTEAFF. CDR3 nucleotides: TGTGCCAGCAGCTTGAAAGGGGGCGCCTACACTGAAGCTTTCTTT.

The chain has TRBV2 and TRBJ2-2; 11 bases agree with TRBD2. The V segment lost 10 bases and the J segment 0 bases; nucleotides outside the gene matches: 10. The CDR3 covers 17 residues. Germline CDR1 SNHLY, CDR2 FYNNEI. The CDR3 DNA reads as TGTGCCACCCCGATGACTAGCGGGGTCGCGAACACCGGGGAGCTGTTTTTT. It specifies CATPMTSGVANTGELFF.

The chain has TRBV5-8 and TRBJ1-5, with 9 bases matching TRBD1. This CDR3 spans 15 amino acids. J gave up 4 bases and V 4 bases, and 6 bases lay outside the gene matches. Germline V lookup: CDR1 SGHTS, CDR2 YDEGEE. CDR3 sequence (DNA): TGTGCCAGCAGCGAGGGGACAGGGATGAATCAGCCCCAGCATTTT. As protein: CASSEGTGMNQPQHF.

The rearrangement joins TRBV7-9 to TRBJ1-2; TRBD1 might be the D (6 bases). Germline V CDR1 and CDR2: SEHNR, FQNEAQ (reference sequence). This CDR3 has 13 amino acids. V gave up 1 base and J gave up 6 bases, with 9 bases separating them. The CDR3 here is CASSLVAGDGYTF. DNA of the CDR3: TGTGCCAGCAGCTTAGTGGCAGGGGATGGCTACACCTTC.

This clone has ten or more counts. The chain carries TRBV11-3 and TRBJ2-7; D is perhaps TRBD2 (7 bases). V lost 5 bases to trimming and J lost 2 bases, with 19 bases between them. This CDR3 comprises 16 residues. The V gene's germline CDR1 is SGHNT and CDR2 YENEEA. The CDR3 DNA is TGTGCCAGCAGCCCCCGGGGAGGGGGGAACCCCTACGAGCAGTACTTC. Its translation: CASSPRGGGNPYEQYF.

This rearrangement joins TRBV27 to TRBJ2-7; D might be TRBD2 (6 bases). V was cut by 3 bases and J by 2 bases, with 14 bases left in between. Per germline, CDR1 MNHEY and CDR2 SMNVEV (reference sequence). The CDR3 extends over 15 amino acids. The chain's CDR3 is CASSFLGDSTYEQYF. DNA of the CDR3: TGTGCCAGCAGTTTCCTTGGGGACTCCACCTACGAGCAGTACTTC.